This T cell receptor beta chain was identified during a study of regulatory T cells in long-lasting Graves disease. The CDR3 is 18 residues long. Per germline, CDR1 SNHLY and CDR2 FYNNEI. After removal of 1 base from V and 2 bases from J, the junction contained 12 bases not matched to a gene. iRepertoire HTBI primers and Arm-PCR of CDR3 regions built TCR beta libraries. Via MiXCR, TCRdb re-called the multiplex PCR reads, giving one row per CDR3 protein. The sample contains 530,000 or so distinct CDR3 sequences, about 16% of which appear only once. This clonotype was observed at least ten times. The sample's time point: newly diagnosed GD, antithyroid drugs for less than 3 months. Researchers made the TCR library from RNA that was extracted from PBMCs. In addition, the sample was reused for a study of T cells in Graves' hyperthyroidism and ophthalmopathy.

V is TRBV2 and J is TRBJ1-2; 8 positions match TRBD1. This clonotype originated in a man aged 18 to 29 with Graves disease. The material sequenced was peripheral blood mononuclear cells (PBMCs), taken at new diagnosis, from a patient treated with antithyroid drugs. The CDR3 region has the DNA TGTGCCAGCAGTGAAGAAGAACCCGACAGGGGCAGGAACTATGGCTACACCTTC. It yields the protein CASSEEEPDRGRNYGYTF.